The clone carrying this T cell receptor (beta chain) was recorded at least ten times. What it binds is unknown. The data derive from a study of T cell repertoires in cytomegalovirus infection. As for the study in general: Matching HLA type, along with CMV infection, was indicated by public TCR beta signatures.

Points from the study as a whole: Identification of carriers of CMV plus the relevant HLA was performed using cumulative public TCR beta family frequency. Clonotypes of TCR beta that were HLA-C-restricted and CMV-specific dominated the ex vivo response.

TCRdb recomputed calls from the reads with MiXCR, one row per CDR3 protein. The sample carries about 130,000 distinct CDR3 sequences, about 24% recorded once. The sequenced sample was PBMCs, sequenced either directly or after in vitro stimulation (not recorded which). The sequence was obtained from a human donor in good health (CMV status not recorded). Some clones in this sample may be carry-over from other donors' samples.

The CDR3 spells CASSLAGGAEQYF. For the CDR3, the DNA is TGTGCCAGCAGCTTAGCGGGAGGAGCTGAGCAGTACTTC. This chain connects TRBV7-9 to TRBJ2-7; tentatively, D is TRBD2 (6 bases). The CDR3 covers 13 residues. The germline V gene has CDR1 SEHNR and CDR2 FQNEAQ (reference sequence). V lost 0 bases and J 7 bases, leaving 10 bases between the germline ends.